Below are 6 T cell receptor beta chains sequenced from a single sample in a study of blood T cell repertoires in COVID-19. Sequencing was performed with immunoSEQ multiplex PCR; in TCRdb, only in-frame clones are kept and a portion is missing. The data hold roughly 150,000 clones, with approximately 80% observed a single time. Source material: peripheral blood. All receptors come from a woman of 80 years or more with active or convalescent COVID-19.

The chain joins TRBV4-1 to TRBJ2-5, with D maybe TRBD1 (6 bases). Germline-derived CDR1 and CDR2 are MGHRA and YSYEKL. The CDR3 spans 14 residues. V lost 4 bases and J 0 bases, leaving 9 bases between the germline ends. The chain's CDR3 is CASSPGQNQETQYF. CDR3 in DNA: TGCGCCAGCAGCCCGGGACAAAACCAAGAGACCCAGTACTTC.

The V call is TRBV7-9, the J call TRBJ1-1, with 7 nucleotides matching TRBD1. Germline V lookup: CDR1 SEHNR, CDR2 FQNEAQ (reference sequence). The CDR3 spans 14 residues. V was pared by 2 bases and J by 0 bases, with 0 bases of the junction left unmatched. The CDR3 sequence: CASSLTGVNTEAFF. CDR3 nucleotides: TGTGCCAGCAGCTTAACAGGGGTGAACACTGAAGCTTTCTTT.

The genes are TRBV7-2 and TRBJ1-1, with 7 bases that match TRBD1. CDR3 length equals 15 residues. CDR1 is SGHTA and CDR2 is FQGNSA in the germline V gene. The V segment lost 1 base and the J segment 6 bases; nucleotides outside the gene matches: 8. The CDR3 loop reads CASSLEGQGVPEAFF. CDR3 nucleotides: TGTGCCAGCAGCTTAGAAGGGCAGGGGGTTCCTGAAGCTTTCTTT.

Comments on this clone: At one boundary the junction diverges from the germline segment, which might be a read error. The rearrangement uses TRBV7-7 and TRBJ1-1; a weak D match, TRBD1 (6 bases). The CDR3 runs to 13 residues. Germline lookup yields CDR1 SSHAT and CDR2 FNYEAQ (reference sequence). CDR3 bases: TGTGCTAGCAGCAAGGACAGGAACACTGAAGCTTTCTTT. This translates into CASSKDRNTEAFF.

A few counts support this clone. The chain combines TRBV7-3 with TRBJ1-4, with 9 bases identical to TRBD1. CDR1 and CDR2 from the germline V gene are SGHTA and FQGTGA. Trimming at V came to 4 bases and at J to 6 bases, leaving 6 bases not matched to a gene. The CDR3 is made up of 15 amino acids. CDR3 in DNA: TGTGCCAGCAGCTCCTTCCGGGACAGGGATGAAAAACTGTTTTTT. Translation gives CASSSFRDRDEKLFF.

The chain joins TRBV19 to TRBJ1-5, with 9 nucleotides matching TRBD1. The trim removed 2 bases at V and 5 bases at J, leaving 7 bases unmatched. The germline gives CDR1 LNHDA, CDR2 SQIVND (reference sequence). The CDR3 extends over 16 amino acids. CDR3 region: CASSIFLTGGDQPQHF. CDR3 DNA: TGTGCCAGTAGTATATTCTTGACAGGGGGGGATCAGCCCCAGCATTTT.